The 18 T cell receptor beta chains given below trace back to one sample, sequenced in a study of T cells of healthy individuals. TCRdb reprocessed the 5' RACE reads with MiXCR, giving one entry per CDR3 protein. The data hold 75,000 to 95,000 distinct CDR3 sequences, with approximately 5.4% observed a single time. The receptor set was obtained from a female donor in good health.

This clonotype came up many times. The chain has TRBV5-1 and TRBJ2-6; no definite D call. The CDR3 is made up of 15 amino acids. V was trimmed by 4 bases and J by 0 bases, leaving 8 bases between them. Germline values: CDR1 SGHRS, CDR2 YFSETQ. The CDR3 spells CASSQSSSGANVLTF. The DNA for the CDR3 is TGCGCCAGCAGCCAAAGTTCCTCTGGGGCCAACGTCCTGACTTTC.

This clonotype was counted ten times or more. CDR3 protein: CATSRVTGDQPQHF. DNA of the CDR3: TGTGCCACCAGCAGAGTAACAGGGGATCAGCCCCAGCATTTT. The rearrangement links TRBV15 to TRBJ1-5, with 7 nucleotides matching TRBD1. Germline V gives CDR1 LNHNV, CDR2 YYDKDF (reference sequence). CDR3 length: 14 amino acids. V shed 1 base, J shed 5 bases, and the junction held 2 bases outside the gene matches.

Of note for this clonotype: Since a much larger clone is just one base distant, this may be a read error. The chain is built from TRBV6-6 and TRBJ2-1; D may correspond to TRBD1 or TRBD2 (5 bases each). There are 16 residues in the CDR3. From germline, CDR1 is MNHNY and CDR2 SVGAGI (reference sequence). The CDR3 protein is CASSNPSSGTYNERFF. In DNA, the CDR3 is TGTGCCAGCAGTAACCCGTCGTCCGGGACCTACAATGAGCGGTTCTTC.

This clonotype was found many times. This chain joins TRBV28 and TRBJ1-6; D is undetermined. Germline lookup yields CDR1 MDHEN and CDR2 SYDVKM. The CDR3 sequence is 14 residues long. V was cut by 5 bases and J by 5 bases, with 10 bases left in between. The CDR3 DNA reads as TGTGCCAGCAGTCACCCCACGGATAATTCACCCCTCCACTTT. It codes for CASSHPTDNSPLHF. Full variable domain (missing parts from reference TRBV28 and TRBJ1-6): DVKVTQSSRYLVKRTGEKVFLECVQDMDHENMFWYRQDPGLGLRLIYFSYDVKMKEKGDIPEGYSVSREKKERFSLILESASTNQTSMYLCASSHPTDNSPLHFGNGTRLTVT.

The table lists this clonotype with many counts. The chain carries TRBV10-3 and TRBJ2-1; 14 bases map to TRBD2. This CDR3 comprises 13 residues. CDR1 is ENHRY, CDR2 SYGVKD, per germline. Unmatched junction bases numbered 3, after V lost 8 bases and J lost 9 bases. CDR3 coding DNA: TGTGCCATCGGGGGGACTAGCGGGAGTGAGCAGTTCTTC. Its translation is CAIGGTSGSEQFF.

This clonotype was counted only a few times. This chain joins TRBV28 and TRBJ2-7; 12 bases are shared with TRBD2. With V trimmed by 7 bases and J by 3 bases, 4 bases remained unmatched. Germline CDR1 MDHEN, CDR2 SYDVKM. The length of the CDR3 is 14 residues. CDR3 in amino acids: CASTQGLAGYEQYF. CDR3 nucleotide sequence: TGTGCCAGCACCCAGGGACTAGCGGGCTACGAGCAGTACTTC. Full variable domain (rest looked up from reference TRBV28 and TRBJ2-7): DVKVTQSSRYLVKRTGEKVFLECVQDMDHENMFWYRQDPGLGLRLIYFSYDVKMKEKGDIPEGYSVSREKKERFSLILESASTNQTSMYLCASTQGLAGYEQYFGPGTRLTVT.

This clonotype came up a few times. The chain joins TRBV4-3 to TRBJ1-2; weak D call: TRBD1 (5 bases). The V end lost 4 bases, the J end lost 0 bases, and 12 bases lay between the germline ends. The CDR3 is 15 amino acids. Germline CDR1 reads LGHNA; CDR2 reads YSLEER. The CDR3 spells CASSRDSSANYGYTF. The CDR3 DNA sequence: TGCGCCAGCAGCCGTGACAGCTCCGCTAACTATGGCTACACCTTC.

A few counts support this clonotype. The chain couples TRBV18 to TRBJ2-3, with TRBD2 matching over 11 bases. From germline, CDR1 is KGHSH and CDR2 LQKENI. Unmatched junction bases numbered 6, after V lost 4 bases and J lost 3 bases. The CDR3 has 16 residues. The chain's CDR3 is CASSQTSGSATDTQYF. The CDR3 region has the DNA TGTGCCAGCTCACAAACTAGCGGGAGTGCGACAGATACGCAGTATTTT.

The CDR3 DNA reads as TGTGCCAGCAGCCAAGATCTGGCGGGCTTCAACACTGAAGCTTTCTTT. Amino acid sequence: CASSQDLAGFNTEAFF. The chain has TRBV3-1 and TRBJ1-1; D unresolved. The CDR3 loop spans 16 amino acids. Germline V gene lookup returns CDR1 LGHDT and CDR2 YNNKEL (reference sequence). The V gene lost 0 bases and the J gene lost 2 bases, with 13 bases spanning the gap.

In this sample, this clonotype turned up a few times. The V and J genes are TRBV7-2 and TRBJ2-7; tentatively, D is TRBD1 (5 bases). Trimming removed 5 bases from V and 7 bases from J, with 21 bases in between. Germline-derived CDR1 and CDR2 are SGHTA and FQGNSA. The CDR3 covers 15 residues. The CDR3 DNA follows: TGTGCCAGCAGCCCATCTTCGGCGGCAGGGCGAGAGCAGTACTTC. Translating it yields CASSPSSAAGREQYF.

This clonotype was observed at least ten times. For the CDR3, the DNA is TGCAGCGTTGCCGAGGCCGGGGGCGAAAAACTGTTTTTT. This gives the protein CSVAEAGGEKLFF. The gene calls are TRBV29-1 and TRBJ1-4; maybe TRBD1 (6 bases). The CDR3 is 13 amino acids. The germline V and J ends were trimmed by 4 bases and 8 bases, with 14 bases remaining between them. CDR1 is SQVTM, CDR2 ANQGSEA, per germline.

This clonotype was picked up many times. The rearrangement uses TRBV3-1 and TRBJ2-1, with TRBD2 matching 7 bases. V gave up 3 bases and J gave up 0 bases; unmatched junction bases: 2. Per germline, CDR1 LGHDT and CDR2 YNNKEL (reference sequence). The CDR3 runs to 15 residues. CDR3 nucleotides: TGTGCCAGCAGCCACGGGGGGAGCTCCTACAATGAGCAGTTCTTC. It yields the protein CASSHGGSSYNEQFF.

This clonotype has a count of ten or more. The chain combines TRBV7-6 with TRBJ2-7; tentative D call: TRBD2 (5 bases). The V gene lost 7 bases and the J gene lost 2 bases, with 21 bases spanning the gap. The CDR3 is made up of 16 amino acids. Germline V gene lookup returns CDR1 SGHVS and CDR2 FNYEAQ. The CDR3 loop is CASTDFPRGSTYEQYF. The DNA for the CDR3 is TGTGCCAGCACCGATTTCCCCCGGGGAAGTACCTACGAGCAGTACTTC.

This chain links TRBV27 with TRBJ1-2; TRBD1 aligns across 8 bases. Trimming took 5 bases from V and 0 from J; bases not matched to a gene: 5. The CDR3 is 15 amino acids. In germline, CDR1 is MNHEY, CDR2 SMNVEV (reference sequence). For the CDR3, the DNA is TGTGCCAGCAGTACAGACAGGGGAGCTAACTATGGCTACACCTTC. Its translation is CASSTDRGANYGYTF.

This clonotype was picked up many times. The chain recombines TRBV5-1 with TRBJ2-1, with D possibly being TRBD2 (5 bases). CDR1 is SGHRS, CDR2 YFSETQ, per germline. V was clipped by 0 bases and J by 6 bases, with 13 bases between them. The CDR3 loop spans 15 amino acids. The CDR3 coding sequence is TGCGCCAGCAGCTTGGACGGGGATCGCTCCAATGAGCAGTTCTTC. Residues: CASSLDGDRSNEQFF.

This clonotype came up many times. The chain couples TRBV4-1 to TRBJ2-2; 7 bases align to TRBD1. The length of the CDR3 is 15 residues. J lost 7 bases, V lost 4 bases, and 9 bases had no gene match. Per the germline V gene, CDR1 is MGHRA and CDR2 is YSYEKL. The CDR3 nucleotides are TGCGCCAGCAGCCCCGGCCAGGGGGATGTCGGGGAGCTGTTTTTT. Amino acids: CASSPGQGDVGELFF.

The table lists this clonotype with many counts. V gene TRBV20-1 combines with J gene TRBJ2-1; D is perhaps TRBD2 (5 bases). This CDR3 has 13 residues. CDR1 is DFQATT, CDR2 SNEGSKA, per germline (reference sequence). The V gene lost 4 bases and the J gene lost 5 bases, with 12 bases spanning the gap. CDR3 sequence reads: CSAKLGSHNEQFF. CDR3 DNA sequence: TGCAGTGCTAAACTAGGTTCTCACAATGAGCAGTTCTTC.

This clonotype was counted many times. The rearrangement joins TRBV5-1 to TRBJ2-3, with 9 bases lining up with TRBD2. Looked up from germline, CDR1 is SGHRS and CDR2 is YFSETQ. J gave up 7 bases and V 3 bases, and 9 bases lay outside the gene matches. The CDR3 spans 15 residues. CDR3: CASSSAGGPRNTQYF. The CDR3 nucleotides read TGCGCCAGCAGCTCCGCGGGAGGGCCTCGAAATACGCAGTATTTT.